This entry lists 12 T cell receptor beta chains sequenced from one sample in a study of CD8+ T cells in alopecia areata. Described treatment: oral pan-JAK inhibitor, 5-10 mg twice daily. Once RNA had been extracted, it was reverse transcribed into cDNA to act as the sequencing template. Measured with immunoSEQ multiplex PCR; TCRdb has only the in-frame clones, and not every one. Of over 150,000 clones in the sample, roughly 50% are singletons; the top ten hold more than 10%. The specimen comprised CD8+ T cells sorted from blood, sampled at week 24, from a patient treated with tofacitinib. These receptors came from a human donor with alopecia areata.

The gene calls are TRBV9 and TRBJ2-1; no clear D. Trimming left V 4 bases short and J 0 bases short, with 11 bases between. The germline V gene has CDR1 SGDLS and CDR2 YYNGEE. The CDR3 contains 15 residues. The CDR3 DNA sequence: TGTGCCAGCAGCTTCACCCTTAGCTCCTACAATGAGCAGTTCTTC. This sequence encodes CASSFTLSSYNEQFF.

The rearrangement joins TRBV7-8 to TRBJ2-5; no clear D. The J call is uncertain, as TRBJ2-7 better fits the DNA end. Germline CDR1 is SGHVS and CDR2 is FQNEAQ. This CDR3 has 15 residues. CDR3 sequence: CASSLGVTASYEQYF. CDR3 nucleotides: TGTGCCAGCAGCTTAGGGGTTACTGCTTCCTACGAGCAGTACTTC.

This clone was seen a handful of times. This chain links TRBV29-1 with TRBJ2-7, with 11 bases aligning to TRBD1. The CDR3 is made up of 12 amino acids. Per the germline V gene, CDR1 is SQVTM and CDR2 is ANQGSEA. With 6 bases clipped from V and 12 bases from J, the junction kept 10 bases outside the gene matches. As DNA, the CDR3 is TGCAGCGTGGCAAAGGGGGACAGGGGGGTGTACTTC. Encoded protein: CSVAKGDRGVYF.

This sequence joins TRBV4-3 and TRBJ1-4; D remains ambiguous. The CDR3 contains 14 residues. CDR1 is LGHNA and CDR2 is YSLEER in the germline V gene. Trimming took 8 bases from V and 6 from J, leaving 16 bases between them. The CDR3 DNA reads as TGCGCCAGCTCAAAGGGTGTGGCCGATGAAAAACTGTTTTTT. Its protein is CASSKGVADEKLFF.

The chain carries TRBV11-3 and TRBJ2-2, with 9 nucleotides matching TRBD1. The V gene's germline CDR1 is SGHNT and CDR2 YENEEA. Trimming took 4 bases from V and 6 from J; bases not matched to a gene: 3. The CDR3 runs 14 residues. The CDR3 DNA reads TGTGCCAGCAGCTCCACAGGGGGCTCCGGGGAGCTGTTTTTT. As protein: CASSSTGGSGELFF. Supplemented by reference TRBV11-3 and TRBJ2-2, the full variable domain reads EAGVVQSPRYKIIEKKQPVAFWCNPISGHNTLYWYLQNLGQGPELLIRYENEEAVDDSQLPKDRFSAERLKGVDSTLKIQPAELGDSAVYLCASSSTGGSGELFFGEGSRLTVL.

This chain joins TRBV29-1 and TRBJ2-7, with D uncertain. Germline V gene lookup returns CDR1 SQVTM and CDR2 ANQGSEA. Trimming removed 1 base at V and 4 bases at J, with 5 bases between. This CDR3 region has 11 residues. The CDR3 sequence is CSVEVRYEQYF. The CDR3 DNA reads TGCAGCGTTGAAGTCAGGTACGAGCAGTACTTC.

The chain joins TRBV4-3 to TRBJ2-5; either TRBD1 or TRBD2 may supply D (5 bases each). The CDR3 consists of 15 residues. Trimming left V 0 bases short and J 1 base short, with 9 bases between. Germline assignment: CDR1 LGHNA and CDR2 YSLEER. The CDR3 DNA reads TGCGCCAGCAGCCAAGAAGGTGGGGGCCAAGAGACCCAGTACTTC. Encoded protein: CASSQEGGGQETQYF.

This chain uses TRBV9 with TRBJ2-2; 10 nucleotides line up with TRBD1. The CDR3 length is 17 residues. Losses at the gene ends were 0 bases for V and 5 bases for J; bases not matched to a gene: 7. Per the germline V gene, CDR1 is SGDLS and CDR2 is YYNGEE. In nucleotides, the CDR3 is TGTGCCAGCAGCGTAGGACCCGGGACAGGGGTTACCGGGGAGCTGTTTTTT. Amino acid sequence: CASSVGPGTGVTGELFF.

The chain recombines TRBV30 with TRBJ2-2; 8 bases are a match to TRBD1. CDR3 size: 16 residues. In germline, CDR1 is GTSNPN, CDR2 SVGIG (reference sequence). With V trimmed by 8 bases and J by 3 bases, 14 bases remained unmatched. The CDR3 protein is CAGRSPTGVYTGELFF. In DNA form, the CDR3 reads TGTGCCGGTCGGAGTCCGACAGGGGTGTACACCGGGGAGCTGTTTTTT.

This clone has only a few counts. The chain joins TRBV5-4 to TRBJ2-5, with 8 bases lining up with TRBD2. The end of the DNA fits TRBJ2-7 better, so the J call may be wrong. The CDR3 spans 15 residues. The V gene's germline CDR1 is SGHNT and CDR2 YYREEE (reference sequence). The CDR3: CASSLGGASLDEQYF. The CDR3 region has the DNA TGTGCCAGCAGCCTCGGGGGGGCCTCGTTGGACGAGCAGTACTTC.

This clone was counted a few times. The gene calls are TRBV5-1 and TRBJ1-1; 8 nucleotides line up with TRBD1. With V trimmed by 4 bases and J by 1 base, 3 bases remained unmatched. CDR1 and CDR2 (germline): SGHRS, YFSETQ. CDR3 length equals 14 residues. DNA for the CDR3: TGCGCCAGCAGCAGAGGACAGGGGAACACTGAAGCTTTCTTT. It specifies CASSRGQGNTEAFF.

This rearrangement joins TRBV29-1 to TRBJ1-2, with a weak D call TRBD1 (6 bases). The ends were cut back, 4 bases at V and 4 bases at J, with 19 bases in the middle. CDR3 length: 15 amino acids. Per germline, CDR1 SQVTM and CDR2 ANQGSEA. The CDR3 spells CSVVGEHMDSYGYTF. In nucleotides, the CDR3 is TGCAGCGTTGTCGGGGAGCATATGGACAGCTATGGCTACACCTTC.